This TCR beta chain stems from a study of cytomegalovirus exposure and HLA in healthy donors. Study conclusions and caveats: What TCR beta sequences reportedly achieved was accurate prediction of HLA-A and HLA-B alleles in most subjects.

In the case of this clone: Antigen: not known.

PCR employed 60 Vbeta and 13 Jbeta primers. TCRdb keeps only in-frame clones here, not all; method: immunoSEQ multiplex PCR. The sample includes roughly 150,000 clones, roughly 82% of them seen just once. Germline V gene sequence: CDR1 SGHNT, CDR2 YYREEE (reference sequence). Trimming removed 0 bases at V and 2 bases at J, with 5 bases between. The length of the CDR3 is 13 residues. This receptor was taken from a male donor in good health and CMV-seronegative. The V gene is TRBV5-4, the J gene TRBJ2-5, with D unclear. Sequencing input: PBMCs. For the CDR3, the DNA is TGTGCCAGCAGCTTGGCCCCGCAAGAGACCCAGTACTTC. Its protein product is CASSLAPQETQYF.